These 10 T cell receptor beta chains originate from one sample sequenced in a study of CD8+CD57+ T cells in acquired aplastic anemia (dated by TCRdb to the late 2010s). TCRdb records Illumina HiSeq 2000 as the sequencer. Profiling of TCR beta VDJ combinations and CDR3 sequences used genomic DNA as the template. In-frame beta chains were kept once TCRdb had trimmed the public reads at Q25 with fastp and called clones with MiXCR. Identical CDR3 proteins give one entry, which carries the most common genes and DNA. This sample comprises approximately 45,000 distinct CDR3 sequences, approximately 72% of them detected only once. The top ten hold 30% to 40% of the sample. The sequencing sample was made of sorted CD4+, CD8+, or CD8+CD57+ T cells (not recorded which) from PBMCs. All receptors derive from a human donor in good health, serving as a control.

This sequence joins TRBV24-1 and TRBJ2-5, with TRBD2 as a possible D gene (5 bases). V lost 6 bases and J lost 4, with 17 bases in between. CDR1 is KGHDR and CDR2 is SFDVKD in the germline V gene. CDR3 size: 15 residues. CDR3 protein: CATSPEPGRGETQYF. CDR3 sequence (DNA): TGTGCCACCAGTCCTGAGCCGGGCCGGGGAGAGACCCAGTACTTC.

The gene calls are TRBV24-1 and TRBJ1-1, with 8 bases that match TRBD1. Germline loops: CDR1 KGHDR, CDR2 SFDVKD. The CDR3 is 12 amino acids. J was trimmed by 8 bases and V by 4 bases; bases with no gene match: 2. The CDR3 spells CATSERTGEAFF. CDR3 coding DNA: TGTGCCACCAGTGAAAGGACAGGGGAAGCTTTCTTT.

The genes are TRBV7-9 and TRBJ1-3; D not certain. CDR1 and CDR2 from the germline V gene are SEHNR and FQNEAQ (reference sequence). The CDR3 contains 16 residues. V was trimmed by 0 bases and J by 4 bases, leaving 13 bases between them. This CDR3 is CASSLASGSLGNTIYF. The DNA for the CDR3 is TGTGCCAGCAGCTTAGCGTCAGGCTCATTAGGAAACACCATATATTTT.

The gene calls are TRBV29-1 and TRBJ2-7; the D is unclear. CDR3 length: 14 residues. V lost 1 base and J lost 3, with 13 bases in between. The germline V gene encodes CDR1 SQVTM and CDR2 ANQGSEA. The CDR3 nucleotides are TGCAGCGTTGAAGGTGGGCAGTCCCTCTACGAGCAGTACTTC. Its translation: CSVEGGQSLYEQYF.

The genes are TRBV7-9 and TRBJ2-5; maybe TRBD1 (6 bases). The CDR3 is 15 residues long. Trimming pared 5 bases from V and 5 bases from J, leaving 18 bases between. Germline values: CDR1 SEHNR, CDR2 FQNEAQ (reference sequence). Here the CDR3 reads CASSVTGQGGETQYF. DNA for the CDR3: TGTGCCAGCAGCGTTACAGGGCAGGGTGGGGAGACCCAGTACTTC.

The genes are TRBV10-3 and TRBJ1-2, with D possibly matching TRBD1 (6 bases). CDR1 and CDR2 (germline): ENHRY, SYGVKD. Between the trimmed V and J ends, which lost 8 bases and 6 bases, there was a span of 13 bases. The CDR3 spans 12 residues. CDR3 DNA sequence: TGTGCCATCCCAAGGGACACCGATGGCTACACCTTC. It translates to CAIPRDTDGYTF.

V is TRBV10-2 and J is TRBJ2-7; 10 bases align to TRBD1. This CDR3 has 16 residues. Germline CDR1 WSHSY, CDR2 SAAADI. Trimming cost V 6 bases and J 0 bases; bases outside gene matches: 8. The DNA for the CDR3 is TGCGCCAGCAGCTTGGCCGGGACAGGGGTCTCCTACGAGCAGTACTTC. Its translation is CASSLAGTGVSYEQYF.

The J gene is TRBJ1-1, the V gene TRBV7-1, with 7 bases that match TRBD1. TRBV7-1 is filed as an ORF, its function uncertain. The J segment lost 3 bases and the V segment lost 3 bases, leaving 1 base of the junction unmatched. The CDR3 sequence is 13 residues long. The CDR3 loop is CASSSDRDTEAFF. The CDR3 nucleotides are TGTGCCAGCAGCTCCGACAGGGACACTGAAGCTTTCTTT.

The rearrangement links TRBV10-3 to TRBJ2-7; D uncertain. Looked up from germline, CDR1 is ENHRY and CDR2 is SYGVKD. The ends were cut back, 3 bases at V and 4 bases at J, with 4 bases in the middle. The CDR3 has 11 amino acids. CDR3 bases: TGTGCCATCAGTGACGGGTACGAGCAGTACTTC. Its protein is CAISDGYEQYF.

The chain combines TRBV15 with TRBJ1-4; D call uncertain. CDR1 is LNHNV, CDR2 YYDKDF, per germline (reference sequence). CDR3 length: 12 amino acids. V was cut by 5 bases and J by 8 bases, with 9 bases left in between. The CDR3 spells CATSGTREKLFF. CDR3 DNA: TGTGCCACCAGCGGTACGCGAGAAAAACTGTTTTTT.